The clone carrying this T cell receptor (beta chain) came up a few times. Its antigen is not identified. This entry belongs to a study of beta chain features in type 1 diabetes. Whole-study context: What patients shared with healthy donors was a similar profile of age, gender and cell yields. All samples yielded around 98,000,000 examined sorted cells. Study-wide points: For type 1 diabetes patients, VDJ junctions showed fewer insertions and more deletions. Shorter TCRB CDR3s, moderately but significantly so, marked every one of the four CD4+ subsets in Type 1 diabetes patients. For TCRB rearrangement, an influence of HLA type remained unresolved here.

The CDR3 is made up of 14 amino acids. Germline V gives CDR1 KGHSY, CDR2 FQNENV. The V gene lost 2 bases and the J gene lost 4 bases, with 11 bases spanning the gap. The whole isolated RNA underwent reverse transcription, so sequencing captured expressed TCRB transcripts. Method: immunoSEQ multiplex PCR; TCRdb's copy keeps in-frame clones and lacks some. Among around 260,000 clones, about 20% were seen once, and the ten largest hold 0.028%. The chain uses TRBV16 and TRBJ1-2, with D unresolved. The specimen was naive CD4+ T cells from blood. This TCR was recovered from a woman between 40 and 55 years old with type 1 diabetes. CDR3 loop: CASSQKRSLYGYTF. The CDR3 DNA sequence: TGTGCCAGCAGCCAAAAACGGAGCCTCTATGGCTACACCTTC. The full variable domain, rest sourced from reference TRBV16 and TRBJ1-2, is GEEVAQTPKHLVRGEGQKAKLYCAPIKGHSYVFWYQQVLKNEFKFLISFQNENVFDETGMPKERFSAKCLPNSPCSLEIQATKLEDSAVYFCASSQKRSLYGYTFGSGTRLTVV.